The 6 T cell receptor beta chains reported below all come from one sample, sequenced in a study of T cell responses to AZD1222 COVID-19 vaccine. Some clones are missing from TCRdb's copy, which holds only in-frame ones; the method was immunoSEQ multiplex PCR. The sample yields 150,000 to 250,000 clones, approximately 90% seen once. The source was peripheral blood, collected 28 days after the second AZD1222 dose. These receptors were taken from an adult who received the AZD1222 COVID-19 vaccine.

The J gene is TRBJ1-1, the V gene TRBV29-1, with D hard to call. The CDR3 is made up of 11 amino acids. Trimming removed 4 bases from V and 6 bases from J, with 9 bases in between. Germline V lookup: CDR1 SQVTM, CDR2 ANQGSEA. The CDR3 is CSVGRRSEAFF. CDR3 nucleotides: TGCAGCGTTGGAAGACGTTCTGAAGCTTTCTTT.

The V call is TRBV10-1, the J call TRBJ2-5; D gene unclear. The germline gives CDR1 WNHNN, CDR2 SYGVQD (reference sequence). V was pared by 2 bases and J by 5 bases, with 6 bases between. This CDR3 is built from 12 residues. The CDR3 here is CASSEGWETQYF. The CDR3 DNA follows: TGCGCCAGCAGTGAGGGGTGGGAGACCCAGTACTTC.

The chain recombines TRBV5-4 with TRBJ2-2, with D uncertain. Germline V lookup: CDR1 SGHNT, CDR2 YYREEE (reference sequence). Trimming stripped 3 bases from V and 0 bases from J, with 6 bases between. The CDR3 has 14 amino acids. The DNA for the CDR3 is TGTGCCAGCAGCTCCAGCGCGAACACCGGGGAGCTGTTTTTT. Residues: CASSSSANTGELFF.

The CDR3 sequence is CASSWDRVGGTNEKLFF. CDR3 sequence (DNA): TGTGCCAGCAGTTGGGACAGGGTTGGAGGAACTAATGAAAAACTGTTTTTT. The rearrangement links TRBV2 to TRBJ1-4, with TRBD1 identical over 9 bases. The trim removed 5 bases at V and 1 base at J, leaving 8 bases unmatched. In germline, CDR1 is SNHLY, CDR2 FYNNEI. The CDR3 contains 17 residues.

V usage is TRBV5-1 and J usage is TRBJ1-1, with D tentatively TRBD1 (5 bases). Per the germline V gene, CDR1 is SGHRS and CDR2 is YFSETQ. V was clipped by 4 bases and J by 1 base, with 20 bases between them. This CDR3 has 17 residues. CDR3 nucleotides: TGCGCCAGCAGCCCGAGAGATTCCGGGCAGGGGAACACTGAAGCTTTCTTT. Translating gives CASSPRDSGQGNTEAFF. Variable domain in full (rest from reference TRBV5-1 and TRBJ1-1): KAGVTQTPRYLIKTRGQQVTLSCSPISGHRSVSWYQQTPGQGLQFLFEYFSETQRNKGNFPGRFSGRQFSNSRSEMNVSTLELGDSALYLCASSPRDSGQGNTEAFFGQGTRLTVV.

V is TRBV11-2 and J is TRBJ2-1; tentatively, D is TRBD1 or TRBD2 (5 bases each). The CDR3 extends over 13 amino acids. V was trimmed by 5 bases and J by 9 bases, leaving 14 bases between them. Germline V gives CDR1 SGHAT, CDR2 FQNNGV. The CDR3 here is CASSPTRGTEQFF. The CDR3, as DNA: TGTGCCAGCAGCCCCACCCGTGGGACTGAGCAGTTCTTC.